The 4 T cell receptor beta chains listed next were all sequenced from one sample in a study of T cell responses to AZD1222 COVID-19 vaccine. This table comes from immunoSEQ multiplex PCR, and its TCRdb copy is limited to in-frame clones, with some not included. Here the sample spans tens of thousands of clones, 80% to 95% being singletons. Here the sequenced sample was peripheral blood, taken 28 days after the second AZD1222 dose. These TCRs come from an adult who received the AZD1222 COVID-19 vaccine.

This rearrangement joins TRBV29-1 to TRBJ2-3; the D is unclear. The CDR3 runs to 12 residues. Per germline, CDR1 SQVTM and CDR2 ANQGSEA. V lost 8 bases and J lost 4, with 13 bases in between. For the CDR3, the DNA is TGCAGCACAATCGACAAGGCAGATACGCAGTATTTT. This encodes CSTIDKADTQYF.

This clone has only a few counts. This rearrangement joins TRBV14 to TRBJ1-2; 8 bases line up with TRBD1. V shed 1 base and J 8 bases; nucleotides not matched to a gene: 6. CDR3 size: 14 residues. Germline CDR1 SGHDN, CDR2 FVKESK. CDR3: CASSQANRGEGYTF. The CDR3 DNA follows: TGTGCCAGCAGCCAAGCTAACAGGGGGGAAGGCTACACCTTC.

This chain uses TRBV7-2 with TRBJ1-2; 11 bases fit TRBD1. The junction had 8 bases not matched to a gene; V was cut back by 4 bases and J by 4 bases. Germline CDR1 reads SGHTA; CDR2 reads FQGNSA. This CDR3 has 16 residues. CDR3 residues: CASSSRTGGDSYGYTF. The DNA for the CDR3 is TGTGCCAGCAGCTCGCGGACAGGGGGCGACAGCTATGGCTACACCTTC.

This clone was found a few times. The genes are TRBV18 and TRBJ1-6; D possibly corresponds to TRBD1 (5 bases). CDR1 and CDR2 from the germline V gene are KGHSH and LQKENI. V lost 1 base and J lost 5, with 12 bases in between. The CDR3 covers 16 residues. The CDR3 spells CASSPRGSGNNSPLHF. The CDR3 nucleotides are TGTGCCAGCTCACCACGGGGGTCCGGGAATAATTCACCCCTCCACTTT.